The clone carrying this T cell receptor (beta chain) was seen only a few times. The antigen is not known. The sample belongs to a study of T cells in Graves' hyperthyroidism and ophthalmopathy. Study outcomes and limitations: Blood samples included most of the expanded thyroid clonotypes exceeding 0.001. The model made its ophthalmopathy prediction, and onset followed a median about 5.9 months later. A model using 13 V-J features told ophthalmopathy apart from stable hyperthyroidism.

The blood sample dates from first hyperthyroidism diagnosis, preceding any ophthalmopathy symptoms. It was RNA transcripts that yielded the amplified TCR beta CDR3 regions. In the first-round RT-PCR of the TCR CDR3, the HTBI primer set was used. TCRdb reprocessed the multiplex PCR reads via MiXCR and lists one record per CDR3 protein. The data contain fewer than 900,000 distinct CDR3 sequences, roughly 20% of them singletons. The sequencing sample was made of blood. The source is a woman in her forties or fifties with Graves' hyperthyroidism that later progressed to Graves' ophthalmopathy.

As DNA, the CDR3 is TGTGCCAGCACGGCCGGACGGGAGTTTAATACGCAGTATTTT. This encodes CASTAGREFNTQYF. This chain connects TRBV7-9 to TRBJ2-3; weak D call: TRBD2 (6 bases). Trimming stripped 7 bases from V and 7 bases from J, with 18 bases between. This CDR3 comprises 14 residues. CDR1 and CDR2 from the germline V gene are SEHNR and FQNEAQ (reference sequence).